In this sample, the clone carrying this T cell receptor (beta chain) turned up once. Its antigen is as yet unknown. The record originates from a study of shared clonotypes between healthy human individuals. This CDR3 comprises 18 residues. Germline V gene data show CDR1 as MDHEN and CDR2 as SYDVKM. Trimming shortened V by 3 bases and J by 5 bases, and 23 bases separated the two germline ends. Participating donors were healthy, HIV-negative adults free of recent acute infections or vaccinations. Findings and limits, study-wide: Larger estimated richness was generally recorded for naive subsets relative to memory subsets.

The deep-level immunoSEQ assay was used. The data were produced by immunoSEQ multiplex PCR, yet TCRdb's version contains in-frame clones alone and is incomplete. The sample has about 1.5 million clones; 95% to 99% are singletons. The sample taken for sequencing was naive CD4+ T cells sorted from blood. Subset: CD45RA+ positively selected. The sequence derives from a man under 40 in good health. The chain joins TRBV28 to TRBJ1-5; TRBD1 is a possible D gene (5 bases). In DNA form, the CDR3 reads TGTGCCAGCAGTTTTAAGCCCTCGGGACCGCCCGGCGATCAGCCCCAGCATTTT. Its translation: CASSFKPSGPPGDQPQHF.